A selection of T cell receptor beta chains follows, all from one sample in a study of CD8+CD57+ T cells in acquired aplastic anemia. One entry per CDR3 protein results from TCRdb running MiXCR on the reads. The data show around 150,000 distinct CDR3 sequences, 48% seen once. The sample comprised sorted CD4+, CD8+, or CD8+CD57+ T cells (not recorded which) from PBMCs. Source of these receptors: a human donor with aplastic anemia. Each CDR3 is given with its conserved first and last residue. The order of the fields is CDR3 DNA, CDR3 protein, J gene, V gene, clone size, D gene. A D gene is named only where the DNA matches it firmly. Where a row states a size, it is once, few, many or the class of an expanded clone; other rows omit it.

CDR3 DNA: TGCGCCAGCAGTGAGTCAGGGGACTATAACTATGGCTACACCTTC
CDR3 protein: CASSESGDYNYGYTF
J gene: TRBJ1-2
V gene: TRBV10-2
clone size: few
D gene: NA

CDR3 DNA: TGCAGTGCATCCCGGGACAGGGTGTTTACAGCAGGGAACACTGAAGCTTTCTTT
CDR3 protein: CSASRDRVFTAGNTEAFF
J gene: TRBJ1-1
V gene: TRBV20-1
clone size: many
D gene: TRBD1

CDR3 DNA: TGTGCCAGCAGTCGGAGCCTAGCTGGTGATGAGCAGTTCTTC
CDR3 protein: CASSRSLAGDEQFF
J gene: TRBJ2-1
V gene: TRBV6-2/TRBV6-3
clone size: many
D gene: NA

CDR3 DNA: TGTGCCAGCAGCCAGGGACAGGGATTGAATGAGCAGTTCTTC
CDR3 protein: CASSQGQGLNEQFF
J gene: TRBJ2-1
V gene: TRBV7-2
clone size: NA
D gene: TRBD1

CDR3 DNA: TGTGCCAGCAGTGAGCCAGGGGATCAATATGGCTACACCTTC
CDR3 protein: CASSEPGDQYGYTF
J gene: TRBJ1-2
V gene: TRBV2
clone size: many
D gene: NA

CDR3 DNA: TGTGCCTGGAGTGTAAGTGCAGGGAATGAGCAGTTCTTC
CDR3 protein: CAWSVSAGNEQFF
J gene: TRBJ2-1
V gene: TRBV30
clone size: few
D gene: NA

CDR3 DNA: TGTGCCAGCAGTTTAGCGTACGACGAGCAGTACTTC
CDR3 protein: CASSLAYDEQYF
J gene: TRBJ2-7
V gene: TRBV12-3/TRBV12-4
clone size: many
D gene: NA

CDR3 DNA: TGTGCCAGCAGTTTAAACAGGGGCGGGGATGGCTACACCTTC
CDR3 protein: CASSLNRGGDGYTF
J gene: TRBJ1-2
V gene: TRBV13
clone size: many
D gene: TRBD1

CDR3 DNA: TGCAGCGTTGAAGATACCCGGACAGGGGGCTGGGGCTACACCTTC
CDR3 protein: CSVEDTRTGGWGYTF
J gene: TRBJ1-2
V gene: TRBV29-1
clone size: NA
D gene: TRBD1

CDR3 DNA: TGTGCCATCGGTACTACTGGGAATCAGCCCCAGCATTTT
CDR3 protein: CAIGTTGNQPQHF
J gene: TRBJ1-5
V gene: TRBV10-3
clone size: NA
D gene: NA

CDR3 DNA: TGTGCCAGCAGCTTAGGTGGCTTCCTAGCAGATACGCAGTATTTT
CDR3 protein: CASSLGGFLADTQYF
J gene: TRBJ2-3
V gene: TRBV11-2
clone size: NA
D gene: NA

CDR3 DNA: TGTGCCACCAGCAGAGATAGCGGGGGGTACAATGAGCAGTTCTTC
CDR3 protein: CATSRDSGGYNEQFF
J gene: TRBJ2-1
V gene: TRBV15
clone size: NA
D gene: TRBD2

CDR3 DNA: TGTGCCAGTAGTATAAACTCGTTCCGGACAGGGGAGAGGTTTGAGACCCAGTACTTC
CDR3 protein: CASSINSFRTGERFETQYF
J gene: TRBJ2-5
V gene: TRBV19
clone size: many
D gene: TRBD1

CDR3 DNA: TGTGCCAGCAGCTGGACAGATTTCGAGCAGTACTTC
CDR3 protein: CASSWTDFEQYF
J gene: TRBJ2-7
V gene: TRBV5-5
clone size: NA
D gene: NA

CDR3 DNA: TGTGCCAGTAGTCCGGGCCTGGGCTCCTACAATGAGCAGTTCTTC
CDR3 protein: CASSPGLGSYNEQFF
J gene: TRBJ2-1
V gene: TRBV19
clone size: NA
D gene: NA

CDR3 DNA: TGCGCCAGCAGGATCGTAAATGAGCAGTTCTTC
CDR3 protein: CASRIVNEQFF
J gene: TRBJ2-1
V gene: TRBV10-2
clone size: many
D gene: NA

CDR3 DNA: TGTGCCAGCAGCCCAGGGACAGGGTCTATCTATGGCTACACCTTC
CDR3 protein: CASSPGTGSIYGYTF
J gene: TRBJ1-2
V gene: TRBV7-3
clone size: many
D gene: TRBD1